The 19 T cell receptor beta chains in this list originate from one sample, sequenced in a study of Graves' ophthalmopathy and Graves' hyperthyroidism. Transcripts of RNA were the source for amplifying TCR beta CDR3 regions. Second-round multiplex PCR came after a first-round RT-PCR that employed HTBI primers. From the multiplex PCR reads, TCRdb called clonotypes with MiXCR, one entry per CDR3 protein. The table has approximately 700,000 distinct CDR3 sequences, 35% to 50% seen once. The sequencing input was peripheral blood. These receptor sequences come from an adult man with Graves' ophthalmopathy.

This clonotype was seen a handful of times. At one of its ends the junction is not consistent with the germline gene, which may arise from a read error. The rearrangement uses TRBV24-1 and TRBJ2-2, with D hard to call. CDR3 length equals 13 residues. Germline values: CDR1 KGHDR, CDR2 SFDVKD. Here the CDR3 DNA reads TGTGCCAGCAGTGTGGGGTACACCGGGGAGCTGTTTTTT. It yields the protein CASSVGYTGELFF.

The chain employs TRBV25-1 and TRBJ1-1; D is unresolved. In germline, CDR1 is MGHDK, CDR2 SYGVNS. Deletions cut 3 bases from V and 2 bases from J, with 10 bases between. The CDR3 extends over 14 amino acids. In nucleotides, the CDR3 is TGTGCCAGCAGTGAGCCGGATCGAAACACTGAAGCTTTCTTT. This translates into CASSEPDRNTEAFF.

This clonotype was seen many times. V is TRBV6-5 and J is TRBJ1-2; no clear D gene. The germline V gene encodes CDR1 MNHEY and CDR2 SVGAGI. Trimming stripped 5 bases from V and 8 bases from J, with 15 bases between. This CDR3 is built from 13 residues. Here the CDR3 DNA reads TGTGCCAGCAGTCATACAAGGACGGAAGGCTACACCTTC. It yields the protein CASSHTRTEGYTF.

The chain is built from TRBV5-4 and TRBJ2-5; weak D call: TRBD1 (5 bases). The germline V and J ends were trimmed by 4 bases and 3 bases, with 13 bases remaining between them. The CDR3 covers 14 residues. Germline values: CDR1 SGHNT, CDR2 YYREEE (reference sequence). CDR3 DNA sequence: TGTGCCAGCAGCCAGCAGGGCTACGAAGAGACCCAGTACTTC. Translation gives CASSQQGYEETQYF.

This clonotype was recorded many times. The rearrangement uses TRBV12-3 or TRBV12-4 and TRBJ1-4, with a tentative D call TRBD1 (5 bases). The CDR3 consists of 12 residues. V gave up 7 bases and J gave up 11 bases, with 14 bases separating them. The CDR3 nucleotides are TGTGCCAGCAAGATTGGGAGGGACAAACTGTTTTTT. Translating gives CASKIGRDKLFF.

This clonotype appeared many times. CDR3 coding DNA: TGTGCCAGTACAGCGGGACCGAACACCGGGGAGCTGTTTTTT. This sequence encodes CASTAGPNTGELFF. The chain links TRBV19 to TRBJ2-2; 7 positions match TRBD2. The germline CDR1 and CDR2 sequences are LNHDA and SQIVND (reference sequence). The ends lost 7 bases at V and 0 bases at J; junction bases unmatched: 2. This CDR3 is 14 amino acids long.

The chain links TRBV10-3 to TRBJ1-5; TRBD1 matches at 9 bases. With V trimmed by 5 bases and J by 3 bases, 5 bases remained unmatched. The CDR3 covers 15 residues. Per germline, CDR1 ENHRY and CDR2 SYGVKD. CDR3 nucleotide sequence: TGTGCCATCAGTCGGACAGGGGCTATCAATCAGCCCCAGCATTTT. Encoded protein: CAISRTGAINQPQHF.

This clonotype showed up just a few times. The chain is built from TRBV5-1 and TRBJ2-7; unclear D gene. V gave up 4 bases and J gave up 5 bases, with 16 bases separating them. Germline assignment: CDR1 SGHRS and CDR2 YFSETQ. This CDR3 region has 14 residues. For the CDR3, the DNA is TGCGCCAGCAGCCCAGCTGCTTCCCGGGACGAGCAGTACTTC. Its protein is CASSPAASRDEQYF.

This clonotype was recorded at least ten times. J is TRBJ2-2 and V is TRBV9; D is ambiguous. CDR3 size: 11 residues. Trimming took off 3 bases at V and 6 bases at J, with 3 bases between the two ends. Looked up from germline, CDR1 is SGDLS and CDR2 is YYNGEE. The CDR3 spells CASSASGELFF. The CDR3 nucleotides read TGTGCCAGCAGCGCGTCCGGGGAGCTGTTTTTT. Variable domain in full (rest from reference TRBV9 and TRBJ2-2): DSGVTQTPKHLITATGQRVTLRCSPRSGDLSVYWYQQSLDQGLQFLIQYYNGEERAKGNILERFSAQQFPDLHSELNLSSLELGDSALYFCASSASGELFFGEGSRLTVL.

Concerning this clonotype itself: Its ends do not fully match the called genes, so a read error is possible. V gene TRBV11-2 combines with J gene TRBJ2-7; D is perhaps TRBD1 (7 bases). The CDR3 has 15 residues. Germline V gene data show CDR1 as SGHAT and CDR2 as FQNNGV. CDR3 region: CASTEGAFSGGELYF. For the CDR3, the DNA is TGTGCCAGCACCGAGGGGGCCTTCTCAGGCGGGGAGCTGTACTTC.

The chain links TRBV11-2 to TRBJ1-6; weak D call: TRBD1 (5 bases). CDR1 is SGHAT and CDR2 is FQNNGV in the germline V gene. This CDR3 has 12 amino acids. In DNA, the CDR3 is TGTGCTGATGGGCAGGGCCATTCACCCCTCCACTTT. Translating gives CADGQGHSPLHF.

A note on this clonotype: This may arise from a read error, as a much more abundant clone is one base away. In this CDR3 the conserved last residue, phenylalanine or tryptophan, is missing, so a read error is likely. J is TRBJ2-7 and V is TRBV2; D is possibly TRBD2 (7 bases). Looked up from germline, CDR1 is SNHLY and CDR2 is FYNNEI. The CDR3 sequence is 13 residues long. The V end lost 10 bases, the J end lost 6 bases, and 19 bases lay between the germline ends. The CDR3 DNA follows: TGTGCCACCTTACAGGGAGGGGATACCGAGCAGTACCTC. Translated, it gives CATLQGGDTEQYL.

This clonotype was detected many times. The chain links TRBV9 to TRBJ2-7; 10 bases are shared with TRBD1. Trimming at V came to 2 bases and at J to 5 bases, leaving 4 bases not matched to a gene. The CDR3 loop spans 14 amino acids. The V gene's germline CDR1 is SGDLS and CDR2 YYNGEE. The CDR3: CASSVGTGEHEQYF. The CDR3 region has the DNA TGTGCCAGCAGCGTCGGGACAGGGGAACACGAGCAGTACTTC.

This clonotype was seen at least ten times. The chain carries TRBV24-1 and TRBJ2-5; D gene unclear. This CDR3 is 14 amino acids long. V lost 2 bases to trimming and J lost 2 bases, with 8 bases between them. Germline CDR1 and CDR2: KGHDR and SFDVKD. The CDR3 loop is CATSDWSAQETQYF. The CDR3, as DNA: TGTGCCACCAGTGATTGGTCAGCTCAAGAGACCCAGTACTTC.

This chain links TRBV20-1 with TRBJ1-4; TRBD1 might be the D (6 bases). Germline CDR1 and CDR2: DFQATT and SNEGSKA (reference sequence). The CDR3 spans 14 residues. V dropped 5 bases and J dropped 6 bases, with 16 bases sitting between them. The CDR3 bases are TGCAGTGCTCCCGAGGGGGGGCGCGATGAAAAACTGTTTTTT. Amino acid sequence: CSAPEGGRDEKLFF.

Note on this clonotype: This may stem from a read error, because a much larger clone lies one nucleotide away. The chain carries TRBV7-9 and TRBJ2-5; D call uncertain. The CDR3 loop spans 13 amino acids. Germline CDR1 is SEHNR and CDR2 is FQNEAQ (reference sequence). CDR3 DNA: TGTGCCAGCAGCTTCCAGAACCAAGAGATCCAGTACTTC. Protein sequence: CASSFQNQEIQYF.

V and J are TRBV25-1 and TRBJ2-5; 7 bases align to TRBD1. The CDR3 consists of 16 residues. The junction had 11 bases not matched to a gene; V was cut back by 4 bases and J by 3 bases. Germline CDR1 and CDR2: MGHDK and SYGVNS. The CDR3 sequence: CASSGDRDRLKETQYF. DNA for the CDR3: TGTGCCAGCAGTGGGGATCGGGACAGACTCAAAGAGACCCAGTACTTC.

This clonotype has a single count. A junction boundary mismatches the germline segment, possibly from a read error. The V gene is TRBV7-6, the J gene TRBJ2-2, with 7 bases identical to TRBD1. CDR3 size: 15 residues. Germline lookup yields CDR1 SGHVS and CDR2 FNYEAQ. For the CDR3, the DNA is TGTGCCAGCAGCCAAGACAGGGTGGACACCGGGGAGCTGTCTTGG. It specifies CASSQDRVDTGELSW.

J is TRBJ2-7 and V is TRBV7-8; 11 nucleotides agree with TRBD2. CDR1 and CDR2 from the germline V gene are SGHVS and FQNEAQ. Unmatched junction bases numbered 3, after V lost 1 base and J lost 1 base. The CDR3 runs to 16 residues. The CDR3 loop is CASSLVGTSGSYEQYF. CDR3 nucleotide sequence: TGTGCCAGCAGCTTAGTTGGGACTAGCGGTTCCTACGAGCAGTACTTC.